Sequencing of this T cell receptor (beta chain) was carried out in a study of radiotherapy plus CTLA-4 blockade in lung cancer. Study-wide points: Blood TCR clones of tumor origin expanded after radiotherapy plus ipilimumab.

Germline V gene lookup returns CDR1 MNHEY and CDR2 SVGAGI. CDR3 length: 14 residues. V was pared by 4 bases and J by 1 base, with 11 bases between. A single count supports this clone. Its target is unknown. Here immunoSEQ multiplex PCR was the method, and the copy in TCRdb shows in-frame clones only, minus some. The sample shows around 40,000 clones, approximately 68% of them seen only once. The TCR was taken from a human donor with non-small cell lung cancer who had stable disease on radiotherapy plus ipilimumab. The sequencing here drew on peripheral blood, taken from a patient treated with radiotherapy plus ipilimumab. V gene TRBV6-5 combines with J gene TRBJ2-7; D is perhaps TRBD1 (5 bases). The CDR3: CASSSQQGSYEQYF. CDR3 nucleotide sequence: TGTGCCAGCAGTTCGCAGCAGGGTTCCTACGAGCAGTACTTC.